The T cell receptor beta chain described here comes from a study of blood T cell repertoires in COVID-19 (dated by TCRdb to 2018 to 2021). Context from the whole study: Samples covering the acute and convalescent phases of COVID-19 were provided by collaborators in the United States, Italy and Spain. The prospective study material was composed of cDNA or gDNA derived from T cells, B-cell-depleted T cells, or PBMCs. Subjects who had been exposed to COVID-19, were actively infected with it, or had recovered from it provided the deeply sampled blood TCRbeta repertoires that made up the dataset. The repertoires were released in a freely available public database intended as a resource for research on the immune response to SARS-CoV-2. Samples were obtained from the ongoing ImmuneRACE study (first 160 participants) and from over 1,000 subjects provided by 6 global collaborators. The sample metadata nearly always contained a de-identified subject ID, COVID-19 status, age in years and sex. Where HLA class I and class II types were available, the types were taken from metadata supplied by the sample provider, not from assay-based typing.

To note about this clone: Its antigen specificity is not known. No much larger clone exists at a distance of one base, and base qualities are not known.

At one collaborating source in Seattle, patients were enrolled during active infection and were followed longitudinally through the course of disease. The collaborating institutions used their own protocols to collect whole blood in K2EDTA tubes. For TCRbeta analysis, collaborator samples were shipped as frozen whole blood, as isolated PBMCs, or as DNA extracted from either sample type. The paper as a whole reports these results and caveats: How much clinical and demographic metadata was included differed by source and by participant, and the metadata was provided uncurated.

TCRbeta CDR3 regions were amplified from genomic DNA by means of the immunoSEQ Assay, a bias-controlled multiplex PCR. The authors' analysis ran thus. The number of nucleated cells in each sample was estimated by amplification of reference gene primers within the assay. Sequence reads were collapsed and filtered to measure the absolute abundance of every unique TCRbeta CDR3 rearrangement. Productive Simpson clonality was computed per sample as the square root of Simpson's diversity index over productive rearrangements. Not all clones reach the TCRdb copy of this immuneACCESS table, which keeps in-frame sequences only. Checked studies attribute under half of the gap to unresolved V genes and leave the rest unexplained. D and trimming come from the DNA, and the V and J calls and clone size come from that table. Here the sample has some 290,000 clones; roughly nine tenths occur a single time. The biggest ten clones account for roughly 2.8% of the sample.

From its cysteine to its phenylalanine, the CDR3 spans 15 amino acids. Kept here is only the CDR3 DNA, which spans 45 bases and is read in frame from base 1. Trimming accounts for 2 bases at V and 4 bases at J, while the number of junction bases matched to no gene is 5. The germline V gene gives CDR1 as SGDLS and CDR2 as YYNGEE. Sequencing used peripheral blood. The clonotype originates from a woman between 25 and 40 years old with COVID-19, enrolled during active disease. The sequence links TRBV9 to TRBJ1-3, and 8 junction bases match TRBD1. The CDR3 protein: CASSVGTGRGNTIYF. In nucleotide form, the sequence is TGTGCCAGCAGCGTTGGGACAGGACGGGGAAACACCATATATTTT.